This T cell receptor beta chain was observed in a study of shared clonotypes between healthy human individuals. CDR1 is MDHEN, CDR2 SYDVKM, per germline. CDR3 length: 14 amino acids. V lost 2 bases and J 8 bases, leaving 12 bases between the germline ends. Authors' data handling: Junction-only sequences without quality scores came from ImmunoSEQ, so filtering differed. Clones were read by immunoSEQ multiplex PCR, and TCRdb kept only the in-frame ones, dropping some. V and J calls plus clone size are reproduced from that table; the DNA served to infer D and trimming. Of more than 1,200,000 clones in the sample, just under 99% were seen once.

The sequenced sample was naive CD4+ T cells sorted from blood. Subset specified: CD45RA+ positively selected. The chain recombines TRBV28 with TRBJ1-4; D ambiguous. This TCR was sampled from a young man in good health. CDR3 region: CASSLGLGREKLFF. The CDR3 DNA reads TGTGCCAGCAGTTTAGGGCTTGGGAGGGAAAAACTGTTTTTT.